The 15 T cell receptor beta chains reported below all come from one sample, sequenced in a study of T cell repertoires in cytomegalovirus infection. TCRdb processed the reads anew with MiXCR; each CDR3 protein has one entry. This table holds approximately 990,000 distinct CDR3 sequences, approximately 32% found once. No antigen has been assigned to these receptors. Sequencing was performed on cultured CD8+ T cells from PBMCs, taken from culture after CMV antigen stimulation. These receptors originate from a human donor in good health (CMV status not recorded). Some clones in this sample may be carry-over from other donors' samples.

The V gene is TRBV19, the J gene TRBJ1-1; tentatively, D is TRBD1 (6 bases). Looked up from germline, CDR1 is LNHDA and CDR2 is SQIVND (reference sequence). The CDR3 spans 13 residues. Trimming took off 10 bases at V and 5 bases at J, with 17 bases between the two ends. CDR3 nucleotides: TGTGCCACCCTGGCCCCAGGGGTGACTGAAGCTTTCTTT. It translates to CATLAPGVTEAFF.

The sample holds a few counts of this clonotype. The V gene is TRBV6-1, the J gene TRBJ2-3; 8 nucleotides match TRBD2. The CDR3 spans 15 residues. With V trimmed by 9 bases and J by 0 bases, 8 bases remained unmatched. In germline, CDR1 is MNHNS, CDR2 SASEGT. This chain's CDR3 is CASPDRGGSTDTQYF. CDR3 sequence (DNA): TGTGCCAGTCCCGACCGGGGGGGGAGCACAGATACGCAGTATTTT.

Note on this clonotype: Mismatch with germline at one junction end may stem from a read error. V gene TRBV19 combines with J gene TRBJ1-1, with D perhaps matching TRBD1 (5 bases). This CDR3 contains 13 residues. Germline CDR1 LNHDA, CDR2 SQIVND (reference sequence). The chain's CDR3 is CVSSTQVYTEAFF. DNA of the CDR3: TGTGTCAGTAGTACACAGGTCTACACTGAAGCTTTCTTT. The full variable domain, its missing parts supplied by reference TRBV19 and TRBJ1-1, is DGGITQSPKYLFRKEGQNVTLSCEQNLNHDAMYWYRQDPGQGLRLIYYSQIVNDFQKGDIAEGYSVSREKKESFPLTVTSAQKNPTAFYLCVSSTQVYTEAFFGQGTRLTVV.

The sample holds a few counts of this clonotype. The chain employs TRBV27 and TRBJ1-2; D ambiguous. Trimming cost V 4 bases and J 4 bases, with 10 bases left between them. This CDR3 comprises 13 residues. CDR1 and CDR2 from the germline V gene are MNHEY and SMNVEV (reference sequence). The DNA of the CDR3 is TGTGCCAGCAGTTCCGGATTTTTCTATGGCTACACCTTC. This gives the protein CASSSGFFYGYTF.

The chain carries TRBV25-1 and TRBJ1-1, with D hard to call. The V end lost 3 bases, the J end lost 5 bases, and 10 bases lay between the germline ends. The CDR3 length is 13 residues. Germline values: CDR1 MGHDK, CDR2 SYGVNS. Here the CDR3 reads CASSDLPATEAFF. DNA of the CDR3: TGTGCCAGCAGTGATCTACCCGCGACTGAAGCTTTCTTT.

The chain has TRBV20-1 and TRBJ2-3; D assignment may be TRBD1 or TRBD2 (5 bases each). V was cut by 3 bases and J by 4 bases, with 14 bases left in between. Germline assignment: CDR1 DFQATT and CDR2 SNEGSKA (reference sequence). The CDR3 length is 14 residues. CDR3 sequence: CSASDSLGADTQYF. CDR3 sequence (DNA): TGCAGTGCTAGCGATAGCTTGGGGGCAGATACGCAGTATTTT.

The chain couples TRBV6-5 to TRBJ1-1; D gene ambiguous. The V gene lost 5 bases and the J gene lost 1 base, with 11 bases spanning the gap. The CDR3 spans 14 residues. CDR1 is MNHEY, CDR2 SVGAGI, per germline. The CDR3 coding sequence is TGTGCCAGCAGTACCGACCCCGGGAACACTGAAGCTTTCTTT. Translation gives CASSTDPGNTEAFF.

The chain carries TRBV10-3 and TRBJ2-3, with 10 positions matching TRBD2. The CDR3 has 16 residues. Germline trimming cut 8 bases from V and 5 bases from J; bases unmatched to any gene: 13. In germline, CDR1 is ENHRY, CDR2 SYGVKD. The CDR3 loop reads CAIAGVSSGGLDTQYF. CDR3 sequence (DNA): TGTGCCATCGCCGGTGTATCTAGCGGGGGACTAGATACGCAGTATTTT.

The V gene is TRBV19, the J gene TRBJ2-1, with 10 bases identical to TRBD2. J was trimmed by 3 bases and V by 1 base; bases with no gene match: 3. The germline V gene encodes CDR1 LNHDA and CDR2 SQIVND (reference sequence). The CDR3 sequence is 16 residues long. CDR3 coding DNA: TGTGCCAGTAGTATAGGGCTAGCGGGGGACTACAATGAGCAGTTCTTC. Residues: CASSIGLAGDYNEQFF.

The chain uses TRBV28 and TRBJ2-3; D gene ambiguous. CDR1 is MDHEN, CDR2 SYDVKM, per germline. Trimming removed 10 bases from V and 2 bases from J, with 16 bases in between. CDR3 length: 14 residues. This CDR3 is CATSDTFTTDTQYF. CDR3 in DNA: TGTGCCACCTCAGACACATTCACCACAGATACGCAGTATTTT.

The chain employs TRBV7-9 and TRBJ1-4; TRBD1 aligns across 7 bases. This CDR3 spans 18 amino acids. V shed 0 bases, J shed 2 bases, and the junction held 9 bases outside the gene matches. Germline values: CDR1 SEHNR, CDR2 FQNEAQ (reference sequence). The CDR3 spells CASSLADRVRTTNEKLFF. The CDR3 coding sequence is TGTGCCAGCAGCTTAGCCGACAGGGTTAGAACTACTAATGAAAAACTGTTTTTT.

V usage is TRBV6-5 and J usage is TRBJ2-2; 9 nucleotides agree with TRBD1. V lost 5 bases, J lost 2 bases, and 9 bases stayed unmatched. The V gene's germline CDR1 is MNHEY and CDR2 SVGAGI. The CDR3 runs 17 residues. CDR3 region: CASSKIRDRANTGELFF. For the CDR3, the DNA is TGTGCCAGCAGTAAAATCCGGGACAGGGCAAACACCGGGGAGCTGTTTTTT.

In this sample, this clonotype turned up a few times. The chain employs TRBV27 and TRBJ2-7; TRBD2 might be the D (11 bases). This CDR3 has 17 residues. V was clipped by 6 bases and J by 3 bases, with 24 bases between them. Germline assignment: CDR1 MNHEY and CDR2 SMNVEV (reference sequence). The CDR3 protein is CASRGTGAGTSGYEQYF. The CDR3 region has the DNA TGTGCCAGCAGGGGGACAGGGGCCGGGACTAGCGGCTACGAGCAGTACTTC.

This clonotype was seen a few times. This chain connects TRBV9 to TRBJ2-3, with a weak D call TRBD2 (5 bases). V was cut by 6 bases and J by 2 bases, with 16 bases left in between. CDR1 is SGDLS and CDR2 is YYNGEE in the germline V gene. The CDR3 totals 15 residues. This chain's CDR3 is CASTPVGLLTDTQYF. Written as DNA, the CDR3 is TGTGCCAGCACCCCTGTAGGACTGCTCACAGATACGCAGTATTTT. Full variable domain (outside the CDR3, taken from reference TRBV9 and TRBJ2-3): DSGVTQTPKHLITATGQRVTLRCSPRSGDLSVYWYQQSLDQGLQFLIQYYNGEERAKGNILERFSAQQFPDLHSELNLSSLELGDSALYFCASTPVGLLTDTQYFGPGTRLTVL.

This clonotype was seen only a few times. CDR3 DNA: TGCGCCAGCAGCCCGGGCCAAACGCCTTATGGCTACACCTTC. Protein: CASSPGQTPYGYTF. The chain combines TRBV4-1 with TRBJ1-2; D ambiguous. Germline V gene data show CDR1 as MGHRA and CDR2 as YSYEKL. This CDR3 is 14 amino acids long. The V end was cut by 4 bases, the J end by 5 bases, with 14 bases between.